A single sample is the source of the 30 T cell receptor beta chains below, sequenced in a study of early stage breast cancer tumors. Data came from immunoSEQ multiplex PCR; TCRdb stores just in-frame clones and leaves some out. Seen here are 1,600 or so clones, 70% to 80% observed once, and the top ten hold around 7.7%. Material for sequencing was normal breast tissue next to the tumor. The receptor set was obtained from a person aged 65-85 years with breast cancer.

This chain links TRBV30 with TRBJ1-1, with 8 bases lining up with TRBD1. CDR1 is GTSNPN and CDR2 is SVGIG in the germline V gene (reference sequence). The V and J ends lost 2 bases and 9 bases, in that order; junction bases with no gene match: 8. CDR3 size: 13 residues. The CDR3: CAWSRVTGEKAFF. In nucleotides, the CDR3 is TGTGCCTGGAGTAGAGTGACAGGGGAGAAAGCTTTCTTT.

This rearrangement joins TRBV27 to TRBJ1-6; 8 positions agree with TRBD1. This CDR3 has 15 residues. Germline V gene sequence: CDR1 MNHEY, CDR2 SMNVEV (reference sequence). V gave up 5 bases and J gave up 9 bases; unmatched junction bases: 9. In DNA, the CDR3 is TGTGCCAGCAGTACCCCGACAGGGGTCGGTTCACCCCTCCACTTT. Its translation is CASSTPTGVGSPLHF.

The rearrangement links TRBV11-3 to TRBJ2-1; 9 bases align to TRBD1. This CDR3 has 15 residues. V trimming: 3 bases; J trimming: 8 bases; junction bases outside the gene matches: 8. Germline CDR1 and CDR2: SGHNT and YENEEA. The CDR3 DNA reads TGTGCCAGCAGCTTGATGGGACAGGGTAACCATGAGCAGTTCTTC. Translated: CASSLMGQGNHEQFF. The whole variable domain, remainder taken from reference TRBV11-3 and TRBJ2-1, is EAGVVQSPRYKIIEKKQPVAFWCNPISGHNTLYWYLQNLGQGPELLIRYENEEAVDDSQLPKDRFSAERLKGVDSTLKIQPAELGDSAVYLCASSLMGQGNHEQFFGPGTRLTVL.

This clone was recorded a few times. V and J are TRBV2 and TRBJ2-3; D might be TRBD2 (5 bases). The CDR3 consists of 15 residues. The germline gives CDR1 SNHLY, CDR2 FYNNEI. V was pared by 6 bases and J by 6 bases, with 19 bases between. The CDR3 region is CASRETPLAPDTQYF. The CDR3 DNA reads as TGTGCCAGCAGAGAAACACCCCTAGCACCCGATACGCAGTATTTT.

V usage is TRBV4-2 and J usage is TRBJ1-1; 7 nucleotides align to TRBD1. Germline V gives CDR1 LGHNA, CDR2 YNFKEQ. The CDR3 contains 13 residues. Trimming at V came to 2 bases and at J to 4 bases, leaving 1 base not matched to a gene. CDR3 loop: CASSQPGGTEAFF. CDR3 bases: TGTGCCAGCAGCCAACCAGGGGGCACTGAAGCTTTCTTT.

The V and J genes are TRBV4-3 and TRBJ2-3; D unclear. Trimming pared 0 bases from V and 5 bases from J, leaving 9 bases between. Germline lookup yields CDR1 LGHNA and CDR2 YSLEER. The CDR3 is made up of 14 amino acids. CDR3 DNA: TGCGCCAGCAGCCAAGATCTCCGTCTAGATACGCAGTATTTT. Residues: CASSQDLRLDTQYF.

The chain recombines TRBV5-6 with TRBJ1-4; D not resolved. V shed 0 bases and J shed 5 bases, with 8 bases lying between them. CDR3 length: 14 residues. The germline V gene has CDR1 SGHDT and CDR2 YYEEEE. The DNA of the CDR3 is TGTGCCAGCAGCTTGGGGCCTTGGAATGAAAAACTGTTTTTT. This encodes CASSLGPWNEKLFF.

V and J are TRBV5-1 and TRBJ2-1, with 13 bases aligning to TRBD2. The CDR3 is 15 residues long. V was pared by 4 bases and J by 6 bases, with 4 bases of the junction left unmatched. CDR1 SGHRS and CDR2 YFSETQ come from the germline V gene. This CDR3 is CASSLGLAGSNEQFF. The CDR3 coding sequence is TGCGCCAGCAGCCTGGGACTAGCGGGGAGCAATGAGCAGTTCTTC.

This chain joins TRBV25-1 and TRBJ1-4; 7 bases match TRBD1. Germline values: CDR1 MGHDK, CDR2 SYGVNS. Trimming removed 2 bases from V and 4 bases from J; junction bases left unmatched: 7. The CDR3 totals 16 residues. This CDR3 reads CASSERWDSINEKLFF. The CDR3 DNA reads as TGTGCCAGCAGTGAACGATGGGACAGTATTAATGAAAAACTGTTTTTT.

The chain employs TRBV5-1 and TRBJ2-5, with TRBD2 identical over 10 bases. The germline gives CDR1 SGHRS, CDR2 YFSETQ. The CDR3 covers 15 residues. V was clipped by 4 bases and J by 9 bases; unmatched bases: 12. The DNA for the CDR3 is TGCGCCAGCAGCGCTCTAGCGGGGGTCCTCGGGTCCCAGTACTTC. Protein sequence: CASSALAGVLGSQYF.

This clone was counted a few times. The chain joins TRBV29-1 to TRBJ2-1, with D possibly being TRBD2 (5 bases). CDR1 and CDR2 (germline): SQVTM, ANQGSEA. The CDR3 runs 13 residues. V was cut by 7 bases and J by 5 bases, with 15 bases left in between. CDR3 loop: CSDADLYDNEQFF. Here the CDR3 DNA reads TGCAGCGACGCGGACTTATACGACAATGAGCAGTTCTTC.

This clone has just one count. The CDR3 region is CASSLRGGELDEQFF. The CDR3 DNA follows: TGTGCCAGCAGCTTGCGAGGGGGGGAGTTGGATGAGCAGTTCTTC. The chain couples TRBV7-3 to TRBJ2-1; possible D gene TRBD2, 7 bases. Trimming shortened V by 3 bases and J by 8 bases, and 17 bases separated the two germline ends. This CDR3 region has 15 residues. Germline V gene data show CDR1 as SGHTA and CDR2 as FQGTGA.

The genes are TRBV6-4 and TRBJ2-3; TRBD2 matches 8 bases. Germline CDR1 and CDR2: MRHNA and SNTAGT. This CDR3 is built from 15 residues. The trim removed 2 bases at V and 0 bases at J, leaving 1 base unmatched. CDR3 protein: CASSDVAGSTDTQYF. CDR3 DNA: TGTGCCAGCAGTGACGTAGCGGGGAGCACAGATACGCAGTATTTT.

The V gene is TRBV9, the J gene TRBJ2-5; no clear D gene. The ends were cut back, 0 bases at V and 0 bases at J, with 9 bases in the middle. Germline CDR1 is SGDLS and CDR2 is YYNGEE. The CDR3 is made up of 15 amino acids. The chain's CDR3 is CASSVGQANQETQYF. Here the CDR3 DNA reads TGTGCCAGCAGCGTAGGTCAGGCGAACCAAGAGACCCAGTACTTC.

This clone appeared a single time. The gene calls are TRBV5-1 and TRBJ1-4; D remains ambiguous. Germline V gene data show CDR1 as SGHRS and CDR2 as YFSETQ. V shed 0 bases and J shed 8 bases, with 11 bases lying between them. The CDR3 is made up of 14 amino acids. CDR3 amino acids: CASSLGGLGEKLFF. For the CDR3, the DNA is TGCGCCAGCAGCTTGGGAGGGTTGGGAGAAAAACTGTTTTTT.

This rearrangement joins TRBV9 to TRBJ2-5; TRBD1 matches 8 bases. The J call may be incorrect, as the DNA end agrees better with TRBJ2-7. Germline values: CDR1 SGDLS, CDR2 YYNGEE. CDR3 length: 15 residues. The DNA of the CDR3 is TGTGCCAGCAGCCCATCGGGACAGGTAGACTACGAGCAGTACTTC. It specifies CASSPSGQVDYEQYF.

The V and J genes are TRBV18 and TRBJ2-2, with 7 positions matching TRBD1. Germline V CDR1 and CDR2: KGHSH, LQKENI. V was clipped by 2 bases and J by 0 bases; unmatched bases: 3. The length of the CDR3 is 16 residues. CDR3 in DNA: TGTGCCAGCTCACCAAGGGACAGCTCGAACACCGGGGAGCTGTTTTTT. Translation: CASSPRDSSNTGELFF.

The chain carries TRBV5-4 and TRBJ2-1, with TRBD1 matching 11 bases. V trimming: 5 bases; J trimming: 7 bases; junction bases outside the gene matches: 8. This CDR3 comprises 15 residues. Germline CDR1 reads SGHNT; CDR2 reads YYREEE (reference sequence). The CDR3: CASSLPGQGGNEQFF. The CDR3 DNA reads as TGTGCCAGCAGTCTACCGGGACAGGGGGGAAATGAGCAGTTCTTC.

Within the sample, this clone is large (0.1 to 1%). This chain uses TRBV28 with TRBJ1-5, with 9 bases lining up with TRBD1. There are 15 residues in the CDR3. Germline loops: CDR1 MDHEN, CDR2 SYDVKM. With V trimmed by 3 bases and J by 3 bases, 3 bases remained unmatched. The chain's CDR3 is CASSLGTGFNQPQHF. The DNA of the CDR3 is TGTGCCAGCAGTTTGGGGACAGGGTTCAATCAGCCCCAGCATTTT.

The rearrangement links TRBV7-3 to TRBJ1-6; no clear D gene. Germline V gene data show CDR1 as SGHTA and CDR2 as FQGTGA. The V end lost 2 bases, the J end lost 10 bases, and 15 bases lay between the germline ends. The length of the CDR3 is 15 residues. The CDR3 DNA reads TGTGCCAGCAGCTTACTTGCGGGGTCAGGATCACCCCTCCACTTT. Translating gives CASSLLAGSGSPLHF.

The V gene is TRBV6-4, the J gene TRBJ2-1; D uncertain. With 3 bases removed from V and 4 bases from J, the gap between germline ends came to 7 bases. The CDR3 sequence is 13 residues long. CDR1 is MRHNA and CDR2 is SNTAGT in the germline V gene. This CDR3 reads CASSESVYNEQFF. For the CDR3, the DNA is TGTGCCAGCAGTGAATCGGTTTACAATGAGCAGTTCTTC.

The chain recombines TRBV7-9 with TRBJ2-3; 12 bases are shared with TRBD2. The trim removed 0 bases at V and 1 base at J, leaving 5 bases unmatched. The CDR3 length is 18 residues. Germline V gene lookup returns CDR1 SEHNR and CDR2 FQNEAQ (reference sequence). The chain's CDR3 is CASSLALAGGPGTDTQYF. CDR3 nucleotides: TGTGCCAGCAGCTTAGCCCTAGCGGGGGGGCCTGGCACAGATACGCAGTATTTT.

The rearrangement links TRBV7-2 to TRBJ2-1; D might be TRBD1 (6 bases). The V gene lost 3 bases and the J gene lost 5 bases, with 14 bases spanning the gap. Germline values: CDR1 SGHTA, CDR2 FQGNSA. The length of the CDR3 is 15 residues. CDR3 bases: TGTGCCAGCAGCTTTAGTTGGGGGCAGCACAATGAGCAGTTCTTC. It yields the protein CASSFSWGQHNEQFF.

This clone was detected once. The chain combines TRBV2 with TRBJ1-5; D may be TRBD1 (5 bases). The CDR3 spans 14 residues. The ends were cut back, 6 bases at V and 2 bases at J, with 11 bases in the middle. Germline CDR1 is SNHLY and CDR2 is FYNNEI. The CDR3 DNA follows: TGTGCCAGCAGACATGGGGGGGGCAATCAGCCCCAGCATTTT. Its protein is CASRHGGGNQPQHF.

This clone appeared once. The V and J genes are TRBV4-3 and TRBJ2-7, with D perhaps matching TRBD2 (5 bases). The CDR3 consists of 15 residues. From germline, CDR1 is LGHNA and CDR2 YSLEER. V was cut by 1 base and J by 2 bases, with 12 bases left in between. CDR3 DNA sequence: TGCGCCAGCAGCCAAGGGCGGACTCCCACCTACGAGCAGTACTTC. Its protein is CASSQGRTPTYEQYF.

The chain links TRBV7-9 to TRBJ2-5, with D possibly matching TRBD2 (5 bases). Deletions cut 4 bases from V and 5 bases from J, with 14 bases between. The CDR3 has 14 residues. CDR1 and CDR2 from the germline V gene are SEHNR and FQNEAQ (reference sequence). CDR3 amino acids: CASSSPDRGETQYF. For the CDR3, the DNA is TGTGCCAGCAGCTCGCCGGATAGAGGGGAGACCCAGTACTTC.

V and J are TRBV25-1 and TRBJ1-2; 7 nucleotides align to TRBD1. The CDR3 is made up of 14 amino acids. J gave up 7 bases and V 3 bases, and 8 bases lay outside the gene matches. Per germline, CDR1 MGHDK and CDR2 SYGVNS. The CDR3 nucleotides are TGTGCCAGCAGTGAGATTCAGGGGGTGGGTGGCTACACCTTC. Its translation is CASSEIQGVGGYTF.

The chain combines TRBV5-1 with TRBJ2-3, with D perhaps matching TRBD1 (7 bases). CDR1 is SGHRS, CDR2 YFSETQ, per germline. V lost 5 bases and J 3 bases, leaving 13 bases between the germline ends. The CDR3 is made up of 14 amino acids. The CDR3 sequence: CASRVQGGTDTQYF. CDR3 bases: TGCGCCAGCAGGGTTCAGGGGGGAACAGATACGCAGTATTTT. Supplemented by reference TRBV5-1 and TRBJ2-3, the full variable domain reads KAGVTQTPRYLIKTRGQQVTLSCSPISGHRSVSWYQQTPGQGLQFLFEYFSETQRNKGNFPGRFSGRQFSNSRSEMNVSTLELGDSALYLCASRVQGGTDTQYFGPGTRLTVL.

V and J are TRBV5-4 and TRBJ2-2; 13 nucleotides line up with TRBD2. The CDR3 sequence is 18 residues long. V trimming: 6 bases; J trimming: 4 bases; junction bases outside the gene matches: 12. Germline V CDR1 and CDR2: SGHNT, YYREEE (reference sequence). CDR3 in DNA: TGTGCCAGCACCCCGACTAGCGGGGGGCAGGGTATCACCGGGGAGCTGTTTTTT. This codes for CASTPTSGGQGITGELFF.

The rearrangement links TRBV5-4 to TRBJ1-2, with D perhaps matching TRBD1 (5 bases). The CDR3 spans 13 residues. Per germline, CDR1 SGHNT and CDR2 YYREEE (reference sequence). Between the trimmed V and J ends, which lost 4 bases and 2 bases, there was a span of 9 bases. CDR3: CASSRDRNYGYTF. The CDR3 coding sequence is TGTGCCAGCAGCCGCGACAGAAACTATGGCTACACCTTC.